The TCR beta chain described here comes from a study of early T cells in non-severe SARS-CoV-2 infection. Each CDR3 protein gets one entry after TCRdb re-called the 5' RACE reads with MiXCR. The table lists about 49,000 distinct CDR3 sequences, about 4.2% of them singletons. General study findings and limits: VDJdb-based matching was biased toward anti-spike CD8 responses and missed private and CD4 specificities.

Germline CDR1 and CDR2: MNHEY and SVGAGI. V trimming: 5 bases; J trimming: 3 bases; junction bases outside the gene matches: 13. This CDR3 contains 17 residues. Points on this clonotype: The antigen is undetermined.

The rearrangement links TRBV6-5 to TRBJ2-7, with 10 bases aligning to TRBD2. The sequenced sample was whole blood. The sequence derives from an adult who was a healthcare worker with PCR-confirmed SARS-CoV-2 infection or an uninfected control (not recorded which). Here the CDR3 DNA reads TGTGCCAGCAGTCAAGGCCAGATGGGACTAGCGATCTACGAGCAGTACTTC. Its protein is CASSQGQMGLAIYEQYF.